A selection of T cell receptor beta chains follows, all from one sample in a study of control samples from healthy donors and cancer patients. The assay was immunoSEQ multiplex PCR, and TCRdb's table has in-frame clones only and misses some. The sample shows about 140,000 clones, 94% of them seen only once. Sequences were obtained from blood. The receptors here all came from a man in his forties in good health. Each CDR3 is given with its conserved first and last residue. A D gene is named only where the DNA matches it firmly. Clone size, where shown, is once, few, many, or a class for clones that have expanded.

TRBD1,TRBV9,.,TRBJ2-3,TGTGCCAGCAGCGCCACAGGGACAGGGGCAAGGGGAGATACGCAGTATTTT,CASSATGTGARGDTQYF
.,TRBV4-3,.,TRBJ2-3,TGCGCCAGCTCCCAGGGGACTCCCACAGATACGCAGTATTTT,CASSQGTPTDTQYF
.,TRBV29-1,.,TRBJ1-2,TGCAGCGTTGTGGTCGACAGGCTCCCTAAATATGGCTACACCTTC,CSVVVDRLPKYGYTF
.,TRBV9,.,TRBJ2-3,TGTGCCAGCAGCGTAGGGGGGGACTTTCTCACAGATACGCAGTATTTT,CASSVGGDFLTDTQYF
.,TRBV6-5,.,TRBJ1-5,TGTGCCAGCTATCCGGGCCTCAATCAGCCCCAGCATTTT,CASYPGLNQPQHF
.,TRBV7-2,.,TRBJ1-2,TGTGCCAGCAGCTTAGAAGGGTATGGCTACACCTTC,CASSLEGYGYTF
.,TRBV6-1,.,TRBJ1-1,TGTGCCTCCAGATCTCGGGGGTCTTATGAAGCTTTCTTT,CASRSRGSYEAFF
.,TRBV5-6,.,TRBJ1-4,TGTGCCAGCAGCAGGGAACCGGGGGCGGACGAGGTAAAACTGTTTTTT,CASSREPGADEVKLFF
.,TRBV5-4,.,TRBJ1-1,TGTGCCAGCAGCCTCGGGGGGGTAGGGAACACTGAAGCTTTCTTT,CASSLGGVGNTEAFF
.,TRBV9,.,TRBJ1-1,TGTGCCAGCAGCGTAGTTCTTGGGGGGCCGGCTGAAGCTTTCTTT,CASSVVLGGPAEAFF
TRBD1,TRBV5-1,.,TRBJ2-7,TGCGCCAGCAGCCACTCCCAGGGGGCTAAGGGCGAGCAGTACTTC,CASSHSQGAKGEQYF
TRBD1,TRBV7-8,.,TRBJ1-6,TGTGCCAGCAGCCTGACAGGGGAGGTTTCACCCCTCCACTTT,CASSLTGEVSPLHF
.,TRBV3-1/TRBV3-2,.,TRBJ2-5,TGTGCCAGCAGCCAAGATCTGGGTCGAGAGACCCAGTACTTC,CASSQDLGRETQYF
.,TRBV4-1,.,TRBJ2-7,TGCGCCAGCAGCCAATCGGGACACCATTACGAGCAGTACTTC,CASSQSGHHYEQYF
.,TRBV19,.,TRBJ2-1,TGTGCCAGTAGTATGCAAGGCTTAAGGAATGAGCAGTTCTTC,CASSMQGLRNEQFF
.,TRBV2,.,TRBJ2-1,TGTGCCAGCATCGATCCGACGGTAAGCTCCTACAATGAGCAGTTCTTC,CASIDPTVSSYNEQFF
TRBD1,TRBV5-6,once,TRBJ2-7,TGTGCCAGCAGCAGGAGGGACAGGCCAACTTACGAGCAGTACTTC,CASSRRDRPTYEQYF